One and the same sample provided the 21 T cell receptor beta chains below, sequenced in a study of blood T cell repertoires in COVID-19. Some clones are missing from TCRdb's copy, which holds only in-frame ones; the method was immunoSEQ multiplex PCR. The sample carries 300,000 or so clones, around 87% recorded once. The sequenced sample was peripheral blood. The receptors derive from a man aged 45-60 years with active or convalescent COVID-19.

Turning to this clone: Other DNA sequences from this sample encode an identical CDR3 as well. This chain links TRBV5-1 with TRBJ1-1; unclear D gene. Trimming removed 0 bases from V and 3 bases from J, with 9 bases in between. From germline, CDR1 is SGHRS and CDR2 YFSETQ. This CDR3 spans 14 amino acids. The CDR3 protein is CASSLVAGDTEAFF. The CDR3, as DNA: TGCGCCAGCAGCTTGGTAGCGGGAGACACTGAAGCTTTCTTT. The complete variable domain, with remaining parts taken from reference TRBV5-1 and TRBJ1-1, reads KAGVTQTPRYLIKTRGQQVTLSCSPISGHRSVSWYQQTPGQGLQFLFEYFSETQRNKGNFPGRFSGRQFSNSRSEMNVSTLELGDSALYLCASSLVAGDTEAFFGQGTRLTVV.

The gene calls are TRBV2 and TRBJ1-4; no clear D gene. V shed 5 bases and J shed 3 bases, with 10 bases lying between them. Germline V gives CDR1 SNHLY, CDR2 FYNNEI. The CDR3 is made up of 14 amino acids. CDR3 loop: CASSPVEANEKLFF. The DNA of the CDR3 is TGTGCCAGCAGTCCAGTTGAAGCTAATGAAAAACTGTTTTTT.

The CDR3 DNA follows: TGTGCCAGCAGGGGACTAGCGGGAGGAGGCGACACCGGGGAGCTGTTTTTT. Amino acids: CASRGLAGGGDTGELFF. This chain connects TRBV28 to TRBJ2-2; 15 nucleotides line up with TRBD2. This CDR3 has 17 residues. The germline gives CDR1 MDHEN, CDR2 SYDVKM. V dropped 6 bases and J dropped 3; count of bases not matched to a gene: 5.

The gene calls are TRBV7-9 and TRBJ2-2; no reliable D call. The V end was cut by 2 bases, the J end by 1 base, with 8 bases between. The CDR3 runs 15 residues. Germline loops: CDR1 SEHNR, CDR2 FQNEAQ (reference sequence). The CDR3 nucleotides are TGTGCCAGCAGCTTAATTTATATGAACACCGGGGAGCTGTTTTTT. This gives the protein CASSLIYMNTGELFF.

This sequence joins TRBV5-6 and TRBJ2-1; 11 bases fit TRBD2. V lost 1 base to trimming and J lost 2 bases; unmatched junction nucleotides: 5. The germline gives CDR1 SGHDT, CDR2 YYEEEE. The CDR3 extends over 17 amino acids. The CDR3 DNA sequence: TGTGCCAGCAGCTTGCGATTAGCGGGGGGGGCCTACAATGAGCAGTTCTTC. It is translated as CASSLRLAGGAYNEQFF. Full variable domain (outside the CDR3, taken from reference TRBV5-6 and TRBJ2-1): DAGVTQSPTHLIKTRGQQVTLRCSPKSGHDTVSWYQQALGQGPQFIFQYYEEEERQRGNFPDRFSGHQFPNYSSELNVNALLLGDSALYLCASSLRLAGGAYNEQFFGPGTRLTVL.

The chain links TRBV20-1 to TRBJ1-1, with D unclear. V lost 0 bases and J lost 6, with 5 bases in between. Germline values: CDR1 DFQATT, CDR2 SNEGSKA (reference sequence). The CDR3 spans 11 residues. The CDR3 reads CSARDPPEAFF. The DNA for the CDR3 is TGCAGTGCTAGAGATCCTCCTGAAGCTTTCTTT.

The chain joins TRBV7-9 to TRBJ2-7; D is possibly TRBD1 (6 bases). Trimming took 5 bases from V and 10 from J, leaving 15 bases between them. Germline CDR1 and CDR2: SEHNR and FQNEAQ (reference sequence). The CDR3 spans 12 residues. The CDR3: CASSRDGQKQYF. The CDR3 DNA reads TGTGCCAGCAGCCGGGACGGACAGAAACAGTACTTC.

The chain links TRBV10-2 to TRBJ1-2; weak D call: TRBD1 (5 bases). The CDR3 consists of 13 residues. V gave up 8 bases and J gave up 7 bases, with 17 bases separating them. The germline CDR1 and CDR2 sequences are WSHSY and SAAADI. The CDR3 reads CASGRGDGGGYTF. The CDR3 DNA reads as TGCGCCAGCGGCCGGGGGGACGGGGGTGGCTACACCTTC.

The rearrangement links TRBV6-5 to TRBJ2-7; 7 nucleotides align to TRBD2. J lost 7 bases, V lost 0 bases, and 9 bases had no gene match. Germline-derived CDR1 and CDR2 are MNHEY and SVGAGI. The CDR3 loop spans 15 amino acids. The CDR3, as DNA: TGTGCCAGCAGTTACTCGTTGGGAGGGCCTCATGAGCAGTACTTC. Protein product: CASSYSLGGPHEQYF.

The J gene is TRBJ2-5, the V gene TRBV6-5; 8 positions match TRBD1. CDR3 length: 15 amino acids. V shed 7 bases and J 5 bases; nucleotides not matched to a gene: 12. Germline CDR1 and CDR2: MNHEY and SVGAGI. This chain's CDR3 is CASTEGQGLWETQYF. The CDR3 DNA sequence: TGTGCCAGCACAGAAGGACAGGGTCTGTGGGAGACCCAGTACTTC.

This clone was seen once. The chain carries TRBV7-9 and TRBJ1-3; 9 nucleotides line up with TRBD1. CDR3 length: 19 amino acids. Germline CDR1 SEHNR, CDR2 FQNEAQ (reference sequence). The junction had 18 bases not matched to a gene; V was cut back by 5 bases and J by 4 bases. CDR3 in amino acids: CASSDRDRALAGSGNTIYF. The CDR3 coding sequence is TGTGCCAGCAGCGACCGGGACAGGGCCCTTGCAGGTTCGGGAAACACCATATATTTT.

The chain uses TRBV2 and TRBJ1-5, with D unclear. Germline assignment: CDR1 SNHLY and CDR2 FYNNEI. The V end was cut by 2 bases, the J end by 5 bases, with 10 bases between. The CDR3 contains 14 residues. Here the CDR3 reads CASSEQSEDQPQHF. For the CDR3, the DNA is TGTGCCAGCAGTGAACAGTCAGAAGATCAGCCCCAGCATTTT.

This chain connects TRBV3-1 (or the pseudogene TRBV3-2) to TRBJ2-5, with 10 bases aligning to TRBD2. Germline V lookup: CDR1 LGHDT, CDR2 YNNKEL (reference sequence). This CDR3 contains 14 residues. Germline trimming cut 6 bases from V and 3 bases from J; bases unmatched to any gene: 4. This chain's CDR3 is CASRKRGGKETQYF. The DNA of the CDR3 is TGTGCCAGCAGGAAGCGGGGGGGCAAAGAGACCCAGTACTTC.

J is TRBJ1-4 and V is TRBV9; TRBD1 is a possible D gene (6 bases). The V end was cut by 1 base, the J end by 8 bases, with 15 bases between. CDR3 size: 15 residues. Germline CDR1 and CDR2: SGDLS and YYNGEE. The CDR3 nucleotides are TGTGCCAGCAGCGTAAGGGAGGGGGGCAGAGAAAAACTGTTTTTT. Its translation is CASSVREGGREKLFF.

The chain recombines TRBV28 with TRBJ1-2; the match to TRBD1 covers 8 bases. This CDR3 is built from 14 residues. V dropped 4 bases and J dropped 7; count of bases not matched to a gene: 8. Germline V gives CDR1 MDHEN, CDR2 SYDVKM. The CDR3 region is CASSSPHRGGGYTF. CDR3 nucleotide sequence: TGTGCCAGCAGTTCTCCGCACAGGGGGGGTGGCTACACCTTC.

CDR3 sequence (DNA): TGTGCCAGCAGTCCTGGACTCATCAACACCGGGGAGCTGTTTTTT. Protein sequence: CASSPGLINTGELFF. V is TRBV25-1 and J is TRBJ2-2; D is perhaps TRBD2 (5 bases). V lost 5 bases to trimming and J lost 2 bases, with 12 bases between them. The CDR3 contains 15 residues. Germline V gene data show CDR1 as MGHDK and CDR2 as SYGVNS.

The rearrangement uses TRBV7-2 and TRBJ2-2; 7 nucleotides match TRBD2. The CDR3 spans 14 residues. With 11 bases clipped from V and 0 bases from J, the junction kept 6 bases outside the gene matches. Germline loops: CDR1 SGHTA, CDR2 FQGNSA. This chain's CDR3 is CAGSSGANTGELFF. The CDR3 coding sequence is TGTGCCGGATCTAGCGGAGCGAACACCGGGGAGCTGTTTTTT. The complete variable domain, with remaining parts taken from reference TRBV7-2 and TRBJ2-2, reads GAGVSQSPSNKVTEKGKDVELRCDPISGHTALYWYRQSLGQGLEFLIYFQGNSAPDKSGLPSDRFSAERTGGSVSTLTIQRTQQEDSAVYLCAGSSGANTGELFFGEGSRLTVL.

The rearrangement joins TRBV9 to TRBJ2-7; 8 bases line up with TRBD2. In germline, CDR1 is SGDLS, CDR2 YYNGEE. CDR3 size: 15 residues. J lost 3 bases, V lost 0 bases, and 5 bases had no gene match. In nucleotides, the CDR3 is TGTGCCAGCAGCGTAGGTGATAGCGGGAACTACGAGCAGTACTTC. This sequence encodes CASSVGDSGNYEQYF.

The V and J genes are TRBV28 and TRBJ1-3; 7 nucleotides agree with TRBD1. Germline CDR1 and CDR2: MDHEN and SYDVKM. The CDR3 is 17 amino acids. Trimming took 6 bases from V and 0 from J; bases not matched to a gene: 11. Written as DNA, the CDR3 is TGTGCCAGCAGCCCCGAACAGGGGCGAGACTCTGGAAACACCATATATTTT. Encoded protein: CASSPEQGRDSGNTIYF. The entire variable domain, with the rest obtained from reference TRBV28 and TRBJ1-3, is as follows: DVKVTQSSRYLVKRTGEKVFLECVQDMDHENMFWYRQDPGLGLRLIYFSYDVKMKEKGDIPEGYSVSREKKERFSLILESASTNQTSMYLCASSPEQGRDSGNTIYFGEGSWLTVV.

The chain couples TRBV14 to TRBJ1-1, with TRBD1 as a possible D gene (6 bases). The germline V gene encodes CDR1 SGHDN and CDR2 FVKESK. There are 14 residues in the CDR3. Deletions cut 6 bases from V and 5 bases from J, with 16 bases between. CDR3 sequence reads: CASSHLGGATEAFF. The CDR3 DNA is TGTGCCAGCAGTCACCTCGGGGGGGCTACTGAAGCTTTCTTT.

The rearrangement links TRBV11-1 to TRBJ1-1; TRBD1 might be the D (5 bases). Germline V lookup: CDR1 SGHAT, CDR2 FQDESV (reference sequence). Trimming removed 3 bases from V and 0 bases from J, with 8 bases in between. This CDR3 contains 14 residues. The CDR3 sequence is CASSFNRMNTEAFF. CDR3 coding DNA: TGTGCCAGCAGCTTCAACAGGATGAACACTGAAGCTTTCTTT.